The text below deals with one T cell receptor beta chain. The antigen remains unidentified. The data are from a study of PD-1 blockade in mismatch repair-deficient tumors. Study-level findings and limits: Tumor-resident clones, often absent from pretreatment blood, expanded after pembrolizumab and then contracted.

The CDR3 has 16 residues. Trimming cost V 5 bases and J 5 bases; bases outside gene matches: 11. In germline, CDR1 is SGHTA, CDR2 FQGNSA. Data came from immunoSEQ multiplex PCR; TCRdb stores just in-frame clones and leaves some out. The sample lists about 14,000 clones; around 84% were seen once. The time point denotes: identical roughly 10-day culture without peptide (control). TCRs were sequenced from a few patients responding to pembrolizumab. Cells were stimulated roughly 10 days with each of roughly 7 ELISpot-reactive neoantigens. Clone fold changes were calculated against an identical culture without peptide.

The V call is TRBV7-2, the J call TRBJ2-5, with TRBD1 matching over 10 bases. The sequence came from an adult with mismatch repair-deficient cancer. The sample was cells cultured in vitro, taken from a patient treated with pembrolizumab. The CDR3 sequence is CASSLPTGGSYETQYF. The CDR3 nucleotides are TGTGCCAGCAGCCTCCCGACAGGGGGCTCGTATGAGACCCAGTACTTC.